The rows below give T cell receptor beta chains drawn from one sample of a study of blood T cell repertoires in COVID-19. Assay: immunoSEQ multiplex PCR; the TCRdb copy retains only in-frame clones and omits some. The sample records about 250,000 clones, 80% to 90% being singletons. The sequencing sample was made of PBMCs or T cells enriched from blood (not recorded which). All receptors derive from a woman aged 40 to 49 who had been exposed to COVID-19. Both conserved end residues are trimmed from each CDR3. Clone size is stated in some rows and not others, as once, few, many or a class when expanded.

CDR3aa: ATSRGTGVAYEQY; abundance: .; j_gene: TRBJ2-7; v_gene: TRBV15
CDR3aa: SVEVQGNNEQF; abundance: .; j_gene: TRBJ2-1; v_gene: TRBV29-1
CDR3aa: ASGPGTGLTGELF; abundance: .; j_gene: TRBJ2-2; v_gene: TRBV12-5
CDR3aa: ASSYEGASGNTIY; abundance: .; j_gene: TRBJ1-3; v_gene: TRBV6-5
CDR3aa: ASSSEGTGGEKLF; abundance: .; j_gene: TRBJ1-4; v_gene: TRBV5-1
CDR3aa: ASSLDGGSPLH; abundance: .; j_gene: TRBJ1-6; v_gene: TRBV11-3
CDR3aa: ASSVGQGAGANVLT; abundance: .; j_gene: TRBJ2-6; v_gene: TRBV19
CDR3aa: ASSSAGGQGGYGYT; abundance: .; j_gene: TRBJ1-2; v_gene: TRBV7-8
CDR3aa: ASIVKGSGENYGYT; abundance: .; j_gene: TRBJ1-2; v_gene: TRBV10-1
CDR3aa: ASSGQAWQSNQPQH; abundance: .; j_gene: TRBJ1-5; v_gene: TRBV2
CDR3aa: ASSQWQGNTGELF; abundance: .; j_gene: TRBJ2-2; v_gene: TRBV11-3
CDR3aa: ASRMGGGEAF; abundance: .; j_gene: TRBJ1-1; v_gene: TRBV7-9
CDR3aa: ASSLDPGTGQNEQF; abundance: .; j_gene: TRBJ2-1; v_gene: TRBV5-1
CDR3aa: ASSLTRVASGFHNEQF; abundance: .; j_gene: TRBJ2-1; v_gene: TRBV7-3
CDR3aa: ASSLGGQGNTEAF; abundance: .; j_gene: TRBJ1-1; v_gene: TRBV5-1
CDR3aa: ASSQGRSSSGNTIY; abundance: .; j_gene: TRBJ1-3; v_gene: TRBV16
CDR3aa: ASSVVSSTDTQY; abundance: .; j_gene: TRBJ2-3; v_gene: TRBV9
CDR3aa: ASSFQASKETQY; abundance: once; j_gene: TRBJ2-5; v_gene: TRBV5-4
CDR3aa: ASSLEQGEGSGYGYT; abundance: .; j_gene: TRBJ1-2; v_gene: TRBV7-9
CDR3aa: ASSWTGGIYEQY; abundance: many; j_gene: TRBJ2-7; v_gene: TRBV5-4
CDR3aa: ASNQGSEQY; abundance: once; j_gene: TRBJ2-7; v_gene: TRBV19
CDR3aa: ASSLAVAGGFDEQF; abundance: .; j_gene: TRBJ2-1; v_gene: TRBV7-9
CDR3aa: ASSQVVGLAGESYEQY; abundance: once; j_gene: TRBJ2-7; v_gene: TRBV4-3
CDR3aa: ASTQRTGPNTEAF; abundance: .; j_gene: TRBJ1-1; v_gene: TRBV6-5
CDR3aa: ASSPSGGDTQY; abundance: .; j_gene: TRBJ2-3; v_gene: TRBV28
CDR3aa: ASSPSRGDTGELF; abundance: .; j_gene: TRBJ2-2; v_gene: TRBV7-9
CDR3aa: ASSLGRDTEAF; abundance: .; j_gene: TRBJ1-1; v_gene: TRBV5-1
CDR3aa: ASSPVSTGVAGYNEQF; abundance: .; j_gene: TRBJ2-1; v_gene: TRBV18
CDR3aa: ASSFSQQRDNEQF; abundance: .; j_gene: TRBJ2-1; v_gene: TRBV11-2
CDR3aa: ASISAADTDTQY; abundance: .; j_gene: TRBJ2-3; v_gene: TRBV6-5
CDR3aa: ASSRRLENSYNEQF; abundance: .; j_gene: TRBJ2-1; v_gene: TRBV18
CDR3aa: ASSLEEWTAHTQ; abundance: few; j_gene: TRBJ1-1; v_gene: TRBV7-9
CDR3aa: ASSRTGEGNEKLF; abundance: .; j_gene: TRBJ1-4; v_gene: TRBV18
CDR3aa: ASSQETGTLNTEAF; abundance: .; j_gene: TRBJ1-1; v_gene: TRBV4-2
CDR3aa: ASRSGSGTEAF; abundance: many; j_gene: TRBJ1-1; v_gene: TRBV12-3/TRBV12-4
CDR3aa: ASSPGLYNEQF; abundance: .; j_gene: TRBJ2-1; v_gene: TRBV12-3/TRBV12-4